Following are 20 T cell receptor beta chains from one sample sequenced in a study of CD8+ T cells in alopecia areata. Treatment denoted: oral pan-JAK inhibitor, 5-10 mg twice daily. Sequencing relied on a cDNA template that was reverse transcribed from extracted RNA. Produced via immunoSEQ multiplex PCR; TCRdb's table is partial and in-frame only. The sample yields roughly 180,000 clones, 60% seen once. The source material was CD4+ T cells sorted from blood, sampled at week 4, from a patient treated with tofacitinib. These receptors all come from a human donor with alopecia areata.

This chain links TRBV30 with TRBJ1-1; 8 nucleotides agree with TRBD1. CDR1 and CDR2 (germline): GTSNPN, SVGIG (reference sequence). V gave up 3 bases and J gave up 5 bases; unmatched junction bases: 5. The CDR3 has 13 residues. DNA for the CDR3: TGTGCCTGGAGACCGGACAGGGAAACTGAAGCTTTCTTT. This sequence encodes CAWRPDRETEAFF. The full variable domain, rest sourced from reference TRBV30 and TRBJ1-1, is SQTIHQWPATLVQPVGSPLSLECTVEGTSNPNLYWYRQAAGRGLQLLFYSVGIGQISSEVPQNLSASRPQDRQFILSSKKLLLSDSGFYLCAWRPDRETEAFFGQGTRLTVV.

CDR3 nucleotide sequence: TGCAGCGTTTCCGGGACTTCATTCGAGACCCAGTACTTC. This gives the protein CSVSGTSFETQYF. The genes are TRBV29-1 and TRBJ2-5; possible D gene TRBD2, 6 bases. The V gene lost 5 bases and the J gene lost 5 bases, with 15 bases spanning the gap. The germline V gene encodes CDR1 SQVTM and CDR2 ANQGSEA. This CDR3 region has 13 residues.

In this sample, this clone turned up a few times. A junction boundary mismatches the germline segment, possibly from a read error. This sequence joins TRBV6-5 and TRBJ2-3, with a possible D match to TRBD2 (6 bases). The CDR3 is 13 amino acids. Germline V gene lookup returns CDR1 MNHEY and CDR2 SVGAGI. The CDR3 reads CAISESAGNTQYF. DNA for the CDR3: TGTGCCATCAGTGAGTCGGCGGGGAATACGCAGTATTTT.

V usage is TRBV29-1 and J usage is TRBJ2-1; D is undetermined. V lost 5 bases and J 7 bases, leaving 12 bases between the germline ends. CDR1 SQVTM and CDR2 ANQGSEA come from the germline V gene. The CDR3 is 12 residues long. The CDR3 DNA reads TGCAGCGTTCTTACAAGACTGAATGAGCAGTTCTTC. Translating gives CSVLTRLNEQFF.

The V gene is TRBV6-6, the J gene TRBJ2-5, with 7 bases fitting TRBD2. CDR1 and CDR2 from the germline V gene are MNHNY and SVGAGI (reference sequence). Trimming removed 0 bases from V and 7 bases from J; junction bases left unmatched: 8. This CDR3 has 15 amino acids. CDR3 amino acids: CASSYSREGSGTQYF. In DNA form, the CDR3 reads TGTGCCAGCAGTTACTCGAGGGAGGGAAGTGGGACCCAGTACTTC.

The gene calls are TRBV7-9 and TRBJ2-7; unclear D gene. V shed 5 bases and J shed 6 bases, with 8 bases lying between them. This CDR3 is built from 11 residues. CDR1 is SEHNR and CDR2 is FQNEAQ in the germline V gene (reference sequence). CDR3 region: CASSLQREQYF. DNA of the CDR3: TGTGCCAGCAGCCTGCAACGCGAGCAGTACTTC. Supplemented by reference TRBV7-9 and TRBJ2-7, the full variable domain reads DTGVSQNPRHKITKRGQNVTFRCDPISEHNRLYWYRQTLGQGPEFLTYFQNEAQLEKSRLLSDRFSAERPKGSFSTLEIQRTEQGDSAMYLCASSLQREQYFGPGTRLTVT.

In this sample, this clone turned up a few times. V gene TRBV7-2 combines with J gene TRBJ2-7; the D gene is possibly TRBD1 (5 bases). The germline gives CDR1 SGHTA, CDR2 FQGNSA. Trimming cost V 1 base and J 2 bases, with 12 bases left between them. The CDR3 spans 15 residues. The chain's CDR3 is CASSLVPRATYEQYF. In DNA form, the CDR3 reads TGTGCCAGCAGCTTAGTACCCAGGGCAACCTACGAGCAGTACTTC.

The V gene is TRBV25-1, the J gene TRBJ2-5; D ambiguous. The CDR3 has 16 amino acids. Looked up from germline, CDR1 is MGHDK and CDR2 is SYGVNS. V gave up 4 bases and J gave up 2 bases, with 17 bases separating them. The CDR3 spells CASSADEHSLQETQYF. In DNA, the CDR3 is TGTGCCAGCAGTGCCGACGAACACAGCCTACAAGAGACCCAGTACTTC.

The rearrangement uses TRBV30 and TRBJ2-1; TRBD2 is a possible D gene (5 bases). Germline V gene lookup returns CDR1 GTSNPN and CDR2 SVGIG (reference sequence). The CDR3 extends over 14 amino acids. Trimming pared 2 bases from V and 0 bases from J, leaving 8 bases between. CDR3 protein: CAWSLGSSYNEQFF. The CDR3 DNA follows: TGTGCCTGGAGTTTAGGGAGCTCCTACAATGAGCAGTTCTTC.

This chain connects TRBV30 to TRBJ2-6; no firm D call. CDR3 length: 12 amino acids. V lost 4 bases and J lost 9, with 10 bases in between. Germline assignment: CDR1 GTSNPN and CDR2 SVGIG (reference sequence). CDR3 DNA sequence: TGTGCCTGGACCGGGCAGATCAACGTCCTGACTTTC. As protein: CAWTGQINVLTF.

V is TRBV4-3 and J is TRBJ1-2; TRBD1 might be the D (6 bases). CDR1 is LGHNA, CDR2 YSLEER, per germline. There are 15 residues in the CDR3. The ends were cut back, 2 bases at V and 6 bases at J, with 16 bases in the middle. CDR3 in amino acids: CASSQTQGGFHGYTF. In DNA form, the CDR3 reads TGCGCCAGCAGCCAAACCCAAGGGGGGTTCCATGGCTACACCTTC.

The gene calls are TRBV29-1 and TRBJ1-1; no firm D call. In germline, CDR1 is SQVTM, CDR2 ANQGSEA. V lost 5 bases to trimming and J lost 4 bases, with 11 bases between them. The CDR3 consists of 12 residues. Here the CDR3 reads CSVQSEGTEAFF. CDR3 DNA sequence: TGCAGCGTTCAGTCGGAGGGCACTGAAGCTTTCTTT.

J is TRBJ1-2 and V is TRBV29-1; TRBD1 might be the D (6 bases). From germline, CDR1 is SQVTM and CDR2 ANQGSEA. The CDR3 has 15 amino acids. The V and J ends lost 2 bases and 4 bases respectively, with 17 bases between them. CDR3 bases: TGCAGCGTTGAAAGCCCCCGGACAGAGACCTATGGCTACACCTTC. Protein: CSVESPRTETYGYTF.

This rearrangement joins TRBV2 to TRBJ2-7; 11 bases match TRBD2. Germline CDR1 is SNHLY and CDR2 is FYNNEI. V was clipped by 4 bases and J by 3 bases; unmatched bases: 8. The CDR3 totals 16 residues. In DNA form, the CDR3 reads TGTGCCAGCAGTGTAGCGGGGGGGAGCCCTATCTACGAGCAGTACTTC. Residues: CASSVAGGSPIYEQYF.

The chain uses TRBV5-6 and TRBJ1-2, with 11 bases fitting TRBD1. V was clipped by 3 bases and J by 0 bases; unmatched bases: 7. The CDR3 runs to 17 residues. Germline CDR1 is SGHDT and CDR2 is YYEEEE. Written as DNA, the CDR3 is TGTGCCAGCAGCTCCCGGGACAGGGGGTACTCTAACTATGGCTACACCTTC. Translating it yields CASSSRDRGYSNYGYTF.

This chain uses TRBV7-2 with TRBJ1-1; possible D gene TRBD1, 6 bases. Germline loops: CDR1 SGHTA, CDR2 FQGNSA. There are 14 residues in the CDR3. V dropped 2 bases and J dropped 6 bases, with 13 bases sitting between them. This CDR3 reads CASSLQGSSAEAFF. DNA of the CDR3: TGTGCCAGCAGCTTACAGGGGAGCAGCGCTGAAGCTTTCTTT.

The chain combines TRBV29-1 with TRBJ2-3; no clear D gene. The CDR3 consists of 14 residues. Germline assignment: CDR1 SQVTM and CDR2 ANQGSEA. With 6 bases removed from V and 2 bases from J, the gap between germline ends came to 15 bases. The DNA for the CDR3 is TGCAGCGTGAGTAATTTCGGGCCCACAGATACGCAGTATTTT. Protein sequence: CSVSNFGPTDTQYF.

The rearrangement uses TRBV7-9 and TRBJ1-1; D is possibly TRBD1 (5 bases). With 6 bases removed from V and 3 bases from J, the gap between germline ends came to 14 bases. Germline CDR1 reads SEHNR; CDR2 reads FQNEAQ (reference sequence). This CDR3 is 14 amino acids long. CDR3 sequence reads: CASRGQAGDTEAFF. For the CDR3, the DNA is TGTGCCAGCAGAGGACAAGCCGGCGACACTGAAGCTTTCTTT.

The chain uses TRBV5-1 and TRBJ2-1, with D possibly being TRBD2 (7 bases). Germline values: CDR1 SGHRS, CDR2 YFSETQ. The CDR3 runs to 15 residues. V dropped 0 bases and J dropped 9 bases, with 16 bases sitting between them. The CDR3 reads CASSLETGGLSEQFF. The CDR3 region has the DNA TGCGCCAGCAGCTTGGAAACGGGGGGCCTCAGTGAGCAGTTCTTC.

This sequence joins TRBV5-1 and TRBJ2-5; the D gene is possibly TRBD2 (6 bases). Germline V gene data show CDR1 as SGHRS and CDR2 as YFSETQ. V gave up 5 bases and J gave up 1 base, with 9 bases separating them. The CDR3 loop spans 13 amino acids. The CDR3 nucleotides are TGCGCCAGCAGTATGCGGGGCCAAGAGACCCAGTACTTC. Protein: CASSMRGQETQYF.